This TCR beta chain was recovered during a study of human T cells and chemical hapten exposure (dated by TCRdb to the early 2020s). Regarding the study in general: For sensitization, 2% DPC in acetone was applied to a 2 cm by 2 cm area of upper inner arm skin. Most of the patients in the cohort were female, and the cohort covered alopecia areata with under or over 50% scalp involvement, alopecia totalis and alopecia universalis. Throughout the study period of around 25 weeks, patients also received therapeutic DPC doses to the scalp every week. Libraries were pooled for sequencing, and per-sample TCR yields varied mainly because of small differences in library volumes within the pool. Patch testing on the upper back used Finn chambers containing 0.01% DPC, with scoring done after 6 days according to International Contact Dermatitis Research Group standards. The study tracked peripheral blood TCR repertoire changes in vivo during primary and secondary sensitization to the hapten diphenylcyclopropenone (DPC) in alopecia patients. Blood was sampled from patients pre-sensitization (week 0) and at 2, 6 and about 24 weeks after DPC sensitization. Approximately 30 alopecia patients provided blood for TCR sequencing at one to four time points (pre-sensitization, 2, 6 and 24 weeks).

The paper's findings and limits, for the study overall: After repeated subsampling, the strength of the expansion versus patch-test correlation and the threshold at which it became significant changed. Compared with pre-sensitization or healthy control sets, expanded TCRs formed significantly more large CDR3 similarity clusters, which is consistent with antigen-driven responses. All patients had alopecia, a presumed autoimmune disease, so their immune response might differ from that of healthy individuals. DPC sensitization did not change the number of TCRs with a frequency above 1 in 1000, and there was no evidence of changes in global repertoire structure. Patch test score correlated positively with the number of PT1 expanded TCRs, reaching significance at thresholds 8, 16 and 32 but not at 4.

Reading from cysteine to phenylalanine, the CDR3 counts 14 amino acids. Solely the CDR3 DNA is kept, with 42 bases framed from the first base. V trim: 5 bases; J trim: 6 bases; unmatched bases: 3. What the time point label conveys for this sample: patch test 2, 6 weeks after DPC sensitization. Sample treatment or condition, as interpreted from the label and publication: therapeutic diphenylcyclopropenone sensitization with weekly scalp DPC. At each patch-test visit, blood was drawn before the patch test was applied. Patients were eligible if aged 18 to 70, diagnosed with alopecia and judged suitable for DPC therapy, and pregnant patients were excluded. Total RNA was extracted from unfractionated whole blood collected in Tempus Blood RNA tubes. The library was prepared using RACE. Sequenced using a NextSeq 500. Library preparation attached unique molecular identifiers to individual cDNA molecules for quantitative, reproducible TCR counting. Each blood RNA sample was used to sequence both TCR alpha and TCR beta chains. Under the source paper's analysis protocol: Samples had a median of 95,638 TCRs, with a range from roughly 20,000 to 690,600. V, J and CDR3 annotation of the TCR reads was performed with the Decombinator software suite. For the PS versus PT1 abundance plots, all samples were subsampled to the same number of TCRs (28,000). TCRs were defined as expanded if absent before sensitization and observed at least eight times at the 2-week time point. TCRdb trimmed the raw reads at Q25, called clones with MiXCR and kept productive beta chains. Here each entry gathers all rows of one CDR3 protein and keeps the most common genes and DNA. The authors' filters were not applied to this entry. A total of under 450,000 distinct CDR3 sequences appear in this sample, about 6% of them only once. 4.5% to 6% of the sample comes from the top ten.

This clonotype appeared a few times. Its target antigen remains unknown. Base qualities are not recorded, but no much larger clone differs from it by a single base. The receptor's source is a young woman with alopecia areata. Some clones in this sample may be carry-over from other donors' samples. The sequencing here drew on whole blood, taken in connection with sensitization to the hapten diphenylcyclopropenone (DPC). The sequence joins TRBV12-3 or TRBV12-4 to TRBJ2-2; 10 nucleotides in the junction match TRBD2. At the DNA level, the sequence is TGTGCCAGCAGTGGACTAGCGGCCGCCGGGGAGCTGTTTTTT. Its product reads: CASSGLAAAGELFF.